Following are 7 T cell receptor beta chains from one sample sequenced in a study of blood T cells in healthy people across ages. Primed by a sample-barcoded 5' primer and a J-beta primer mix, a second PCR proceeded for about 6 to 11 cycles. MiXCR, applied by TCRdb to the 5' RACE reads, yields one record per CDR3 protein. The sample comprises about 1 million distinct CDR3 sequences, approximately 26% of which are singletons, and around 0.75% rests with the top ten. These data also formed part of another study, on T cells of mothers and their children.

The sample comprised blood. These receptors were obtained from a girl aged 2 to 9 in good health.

This CDR3 is CASSSLVVEETQYF. The CDR3 region has the DNA TGTGCCAGCAGTTCACTAGTTGTGGAAGAGACCCAGTACTTC. This chain joins TRBV7-2 and TRBJ2-5; D is possibly TRBD2 (5 bases). From germline, CDR1 is SGHTA and CDR2 FQGNSA. Deletions cut 6 bases from V and 3 bases from J, with 14 bases between. The CDR3 covers 14 residues.

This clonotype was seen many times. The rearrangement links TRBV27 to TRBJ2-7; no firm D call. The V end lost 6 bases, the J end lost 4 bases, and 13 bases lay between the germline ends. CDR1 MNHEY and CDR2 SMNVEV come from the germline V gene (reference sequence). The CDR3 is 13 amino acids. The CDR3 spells CASSLDVTYEQYF. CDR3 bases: TGTGCCAGCAGCCTGGACGTTACTTACGAGCAGTACTTC.

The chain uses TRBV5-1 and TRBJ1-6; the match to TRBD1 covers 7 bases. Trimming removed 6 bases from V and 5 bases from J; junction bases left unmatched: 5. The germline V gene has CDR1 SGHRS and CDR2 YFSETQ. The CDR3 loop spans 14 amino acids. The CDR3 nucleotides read TGCGCCAGCACCTCCGGGACAGATAATTCACCCCTCCACTTT. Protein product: CASTSGTDNSPLHF.

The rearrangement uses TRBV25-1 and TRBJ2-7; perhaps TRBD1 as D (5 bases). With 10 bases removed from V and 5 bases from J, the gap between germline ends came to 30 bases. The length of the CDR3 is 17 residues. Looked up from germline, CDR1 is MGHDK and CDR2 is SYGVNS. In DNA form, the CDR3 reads TGTGCCACCGAATCGACCTACAGGTCAGGAGATCCGAACGAGCAGTACTTC. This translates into CATESTYRSGDPNEQYF.

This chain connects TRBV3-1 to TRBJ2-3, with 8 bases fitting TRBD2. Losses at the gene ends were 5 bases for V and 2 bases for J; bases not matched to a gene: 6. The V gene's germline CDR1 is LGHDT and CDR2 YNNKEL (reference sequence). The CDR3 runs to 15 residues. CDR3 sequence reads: CASSNLAGPTDTQYF. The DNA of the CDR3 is TGTGCCAGCAGCAATCTAGCGGGCCCCACAGATACGCAGTATTTT.

The CDR3: CASSWGRSTDTQYF. CDR3 nucleotide sequence: TGCGCCAGCAGCTGGGGACGAAGCACAGATACGCAGTATTTT. This sequence joins TRBV5-1 and TRBJ2-3; D could derive from TRBD1 or TRBD2 (5 bases each). This CDR3 spans 14 amino acids. Germline CDR1 SGHRS, CDR2 YFSETQ. Trimming took 3 bases from V and 0 from J, leaving 8 bases between them.

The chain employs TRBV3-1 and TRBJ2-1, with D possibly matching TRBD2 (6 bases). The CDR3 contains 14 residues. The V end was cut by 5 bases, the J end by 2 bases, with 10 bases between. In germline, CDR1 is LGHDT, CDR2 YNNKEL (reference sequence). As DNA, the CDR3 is TGTGCCAGCAGCGGGGACTCAACCTACAATGAGCAGTTCTTC. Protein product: CASSGDSTYNEQFF.